The clone carrying this T cell receptor (beta chain) was picked up a small number of times. No antigen is known for it. The sample originates from a study of T cell repertoires in cytomegalovirus infection. Overall study: Well-studied HLA-B-restricted epitopes and recently identified HLA-C-restricted epitopes of CMV were both used in the study. Public TCR beta signatures were indicative of both CMV infection and a matching HLA type.

TCRdb re-called the reads through MiXCR, storing one row per CDR3 protein. The profile shows around 900,000 distinct CDR3 sequences, roughly 30% of them singletons. General observations from the study: The ex vivo response showed dominance by HLA-C-restricted CMV-specific TCR beta clonotypes. Cumulative frequency (of public TCR beta family members) identified carriers of CMV plus the relevant HLA.

The germline V gene has CDR1 MNHEY and CDR2 SMNVEV (reference sequence). V was pared by 8 bases and J by 7 bases, with 15 bases between. This CDR3 spans 12 amino acids. This chain uses TRBV27 with TRBJ2-7; D might be TRBD1 (5 bases). The specimen was cultured CD8+ T cells from PBMCs, collected from culture after CMV antigen stimulation. The sequence was obtained from a human donor in good health (CMV status not recorded). Some clones in this sample may be carry-over from other donors' samples. CDR3 nucleotides: TGTGCCAGCGGCCAAGCCCCAGGGGAGCAGTACTTC. This sequence encodes CASGQAPGEQYF.